Described below is a single T cell receptor beta chain sequence and its context. Its antigen is as yet unknown. The data are from a study of PD-1 blockade in classical Hodgkin lymphoma. Every patient had relapsed following autologous stem cell transplantation, and cohorts differed in brentuximab vedotin exposure. The table came from immunoSEQ multiplex PCR; TCRdb's copy has only in-frame clones and leaves some out. Of about 97,000 clones in the sample, over 80% were seen once. Whole-study results and caveats: Patients with a complete response exhibited baseline diversity comparable to newly diagnosed patients. CD4+ TCR diversity rose significantly by C4D1, and CD8+ TCR diversity did not. Newly diagnosed patients had baseline TCR diversity that was reportedly lower than that of healthy donors. After ASCT, patients who started nivolumab under 1 year later were excluded.

There are 14 residues in the CDR3. The V gene lost 5 bases and the J gene lost 0 bases, with 11 bases spanning the gap. CDR1 is LNHNV and CDR2 is YYDKDF in the germline V gene (reference sequence). The chain links TRBV15 to TRBJ2-7; a weak D match, TRBD2 (6 bases). The material was peripheral blood mononuclear cells (PBMCs), obtained at baseline. The sequence was collected from a human donor with classical Hodgkin lymphoma. This CDR3 is CATSPASVSYEQYF. The CDR3 DNA is TGTGCCACCAGCCCGGCTAGCGTCTCCTACGAGCAGTACTTC.